This T cell receptor beta chain was documented in a study of T cell repertoires in cytomegalovirus infection. The study, taken as a whole, reports: Accumulated public TCR beta family frequency recognized individuals carrying CMV together with the relevant HLA. CMV-specific TCR beta clonotypes restricted by HLA-C were the ones dominating the ex vivo response.

MiXCR, run by TCRdb on the reads, gives a single entry per CDR3 protein. The table has 26,000 or so distinct CDR3 sequences, around 19% seen once. Comment on this clonotype: Its antigen remains unknown.

The sequences come from CD8+ T cells from cultured PBMCs, collected from culture after CMV antigen stimulation. This sequence originates from a human donor in good health (CMV status not recorded). Some clones in this sample may be carry-over from other donors' samples.

The CDR3 DNA is TGTGCCAGCAGTTACTCGCGGCGGGAGTTCGAGCAGTACTTC. It translates to CASSYSRREFEQYF. This chain joins TRBV6-2 or TRBV6-3 and TRBJ2-7; TRBD2 agrees at 7 bases. V lost 0 bases and J lost 6; bases outside the gene matches: 5. The CDR3 length is 14 residues. The V gene's germline CDR1 is MNHEY and CDR2 SVGEGT.